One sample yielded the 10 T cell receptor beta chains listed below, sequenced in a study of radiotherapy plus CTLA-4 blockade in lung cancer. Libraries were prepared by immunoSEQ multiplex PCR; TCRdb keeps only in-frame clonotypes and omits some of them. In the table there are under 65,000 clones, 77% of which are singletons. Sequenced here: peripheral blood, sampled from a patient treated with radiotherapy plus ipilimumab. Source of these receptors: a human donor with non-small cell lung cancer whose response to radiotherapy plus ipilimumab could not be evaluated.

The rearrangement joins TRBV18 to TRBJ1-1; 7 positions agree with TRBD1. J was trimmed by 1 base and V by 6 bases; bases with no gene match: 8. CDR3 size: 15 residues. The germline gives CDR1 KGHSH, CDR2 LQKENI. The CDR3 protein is CASSKDDRANTEAFF. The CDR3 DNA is TGTGCCAGCTCGAAGGACGACAGGGCGAACACTGAAGCTTTCTTT.

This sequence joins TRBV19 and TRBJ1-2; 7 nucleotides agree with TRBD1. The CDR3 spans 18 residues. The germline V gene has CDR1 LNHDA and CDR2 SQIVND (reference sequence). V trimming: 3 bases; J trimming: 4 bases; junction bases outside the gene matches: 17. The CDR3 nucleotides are TGTGCCAGTAGTATGAGATTTTCGGCCGAGGGGGCAGGCTATGGCTACACCTTC. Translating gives CASSMRFSAEGAGYGYTF.

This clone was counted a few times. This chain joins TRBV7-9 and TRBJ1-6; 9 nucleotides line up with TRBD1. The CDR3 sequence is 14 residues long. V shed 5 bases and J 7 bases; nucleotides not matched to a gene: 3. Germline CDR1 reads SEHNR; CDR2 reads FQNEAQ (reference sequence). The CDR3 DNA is TGTGCCAGCAGCGACGGACAGGGGAATTCACCCCTCCACTTT. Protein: CASSDGQGNSPLHF.

The CDR3 here is CASSSRTGVETQYF. In nucleotides, the CDR3 is TGTGCCAGCAGCTCCCGGACAGGGGTGGAGACCCAGTACTTC. The chain carries TRBV5-4 and TRBJ2-5, with TRBD1 matching 9 bases. V was pared by 3 bases and J by 5 bases, with 5 bases of the junction left unmatched. This CDR3 spans 14 amino acids. Germline lookup yields CDR1 SGHNT and CDR2 YYREEE (reference sequence).

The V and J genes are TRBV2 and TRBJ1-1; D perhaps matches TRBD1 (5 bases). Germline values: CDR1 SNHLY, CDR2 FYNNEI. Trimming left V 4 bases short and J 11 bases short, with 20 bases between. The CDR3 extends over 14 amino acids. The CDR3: CASSAPPGDQGAFF. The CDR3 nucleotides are TGTGCCAGCAGTGCCCCCCCGGGGGACCAAGGGGCTTTCTTT.

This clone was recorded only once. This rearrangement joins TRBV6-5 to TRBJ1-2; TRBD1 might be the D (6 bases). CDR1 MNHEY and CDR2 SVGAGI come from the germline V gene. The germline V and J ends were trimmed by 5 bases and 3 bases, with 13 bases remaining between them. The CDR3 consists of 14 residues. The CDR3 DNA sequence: TGTGCCAGCAGTCACGAAACAGGGTACTATGGCTACACCTTC. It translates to CASSHETGYYGYTF.

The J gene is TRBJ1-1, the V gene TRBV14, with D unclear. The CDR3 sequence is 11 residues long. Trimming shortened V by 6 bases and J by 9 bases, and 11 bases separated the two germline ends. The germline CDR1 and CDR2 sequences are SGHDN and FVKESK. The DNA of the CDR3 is TGTGCCAGCAGACAGACACTGCAAGCTTTCTTT. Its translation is CASRQTLQAFF.

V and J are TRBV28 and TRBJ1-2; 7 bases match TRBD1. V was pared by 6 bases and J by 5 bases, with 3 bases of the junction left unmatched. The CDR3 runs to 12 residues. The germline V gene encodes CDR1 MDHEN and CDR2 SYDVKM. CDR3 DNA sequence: TGTGCCAGCAGATCGACAGGGTATGGCTACACCTTC. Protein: CASRSTGYGYTF.

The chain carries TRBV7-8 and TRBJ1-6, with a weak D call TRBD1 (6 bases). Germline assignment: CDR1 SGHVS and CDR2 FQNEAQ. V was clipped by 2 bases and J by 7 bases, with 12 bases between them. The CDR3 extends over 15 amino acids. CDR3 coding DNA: TGTGCCAGCAGCTTACAGGCAGGGGCGAATTCACCCCTCCACTTT. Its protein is CASSLQAGANSPLHF.

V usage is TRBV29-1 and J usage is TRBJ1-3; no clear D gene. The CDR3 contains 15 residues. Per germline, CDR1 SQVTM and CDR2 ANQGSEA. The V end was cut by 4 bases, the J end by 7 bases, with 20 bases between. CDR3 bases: TGCAGCGTTGTAGACTGGAAACCGTCCGGGAACACCATATATTTT. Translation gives CSVVDWKPSGNTIYF. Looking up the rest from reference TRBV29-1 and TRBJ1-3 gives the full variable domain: SAVISQKPSRDICQRGTSLTIQCQVDSQVTMMFWYRQQPGQSLTLIATANQGSEATYESGFVIDKFPISRPNLTFSTLTVSNMSPEDSSIYLCSVVDWKPSGNTIYFGEGSWLTVV.